This is a list of T cell receptor beta chains from one sample in a study of CD8 T cells in ankylosing spondylitis. A single record per CDR3 protein comes from TCRdb applying MiXCR to the 5' RACE reads. This table holds about 500,000 distinct CDR3 sequences, under 5.5% found once. The sample was blood, either unsorted or a sorted T cell fraction (not recorded which). Every receptor here comes from a male donor with ankylosing spondylitis. Both conserved end residues are part of each CDR3. Fields, in order: D gene, clone size, J gene, V gene, CDR3 DNA, CDR3 protein. The D gene is left open where the match is weak. Clone size is shown for a subset of rows, as once, few, many or a class of expanded clone.

>-|few|TRBJ2-7|TRBV20-1
TGCAGTGCTAGGGAAACACCGACAGGGACTTCAGGCCTTACCTACGAGCAGTACTTC
CSARETPTGTSGLTYEQYF
>-|many|TRBJ1-4|TRBV4-2
TGTGCCAGCACCCCAACGAGCCACCTCGCAACTAATGAAAAACTGTTTTTT
CASTPTSHLATNEKLFF
>-|few|TRBJ1-6|TRBV20-1
TGCAGTGCTAGAGATCCCCAGGGAGAGGATAATTCACCCCTCCACTTT
CSARDPQGEDNSPLHF
>-|-|TRBJ2-7|TRBV20-1
TGCAGTGGTGCGTGGTCTTCCTACGAGCAGTACTTC
CSGAWSSYEQYF
>TRBD1|many|TRBJ1-2|TRBV3-1
TGTGCCAGCAGCGCCGGAGGGGGCGACTATGGCTACACCTTC
CASSAGGGDYGYTF
>-|many|TRBJ2-5|TRBV7-3
TGTGCCAGCAGCTTAGTCCCACGAGAGACCCAGTACTTC
CASSLVPRETQYF
>-|few|TRBJ2-5|TRBV6-6
TGTGCCAGCAGATCTCGGCGAAGGGAGACCCAGTACTTC
CASRSRRRETQYF
>TRBD1|many|TRBJ1-2|TRBV10-3
TGTGCCACTACACAGGGGGCGCGTCTGGGCTACACCTTC
CATTQGARLGYTF
>TRBD1|-|TRBJ2-5|TRBV18
TGTGCCAGCTCACCGGGACAGGGGACCGGAGAGACCCAGTACTTC
CASSPGQGTGETQYF
>-|few|TRBJ2-5|TRBV5-1
TGCGCCAGCAGCTACGACCTGAGGGGGGAGACCCAGTACTTC
CASSYDLRGETQYF
>TRBD1|many|TRBJ1-1|TRBV6-5
TGTGCCAGCAGTTACCGAGGGGGCGGGGCGAACACTGAAGCTTTCTTT
CASSYRGGGANTEAFF
>-|few|TRBJ1-1|TRBV7-9
TGTGCCAGCAGCGTATTGGGGAGGACTGAAGCTTTCTTT
CASSVLGRTEAFF
>-|many|TRBJ1-2|TRBV5-1
TGCGCCAGCAGCGCGGACAGAGCGTTACGAGGCTACACCTTC
CASSADRALRGYTF
>-|many|TRBJ2-3|TRBV5-1
TGCGCCAGCGGCAACCAGGGGCCTAGCACAGATACGCAGTATTTT
CASGNQGPSTDTQYF
>-|few|TRBJ2-1|TRBV12-3/TRBV12-4
TGTGCCAGCAGTAGGGACTCCCGCTCCTACAATGAGCAGTTCTTC
CASSRDSRSYNEQFF
>-|many|TRBJ1-5|TRBV6-5
TGTGCCAGCAGTTATGTAAGGGATCAGCCCCAGCATTTT
CASSYVRDQPQHF
>-|many|TRBJ1-5|TRBV7-2
TGTGCCAGCAGCTTAGGGGAGGGCGCCCAGCATTTT
CASSLGEGAQHF
>-|many|TRBJ2-5|TRBV20-1
TGCAGTGCTAGAGATTTCCTAGGCCAAGAGACCCAGTACTTC
CSARDFLGQETQYF